The 24 T cell receptor beta chains reported below all come from one sample, sequenced in a study of OX40 agonist ivuxolimab in advanced cancers. Produced via immunoSEQ multiplex PCR; TCRdb's table is partial and in-frame only. Altogether about 77,000 clones are present, approximately 85% being singletons, with the ten largest covering approximately 2.2%. The material sequenced was CD4+ or CD8+ T cells sorted from blood, taken in a trial of the OX40 agonist ivuxolimab. These receptors came from an adult with an advanced solid tumor such as melanoma, head and neck, liver or kidney cancer.

The V and J genes are TRBV2 and TRBJ2-7, with TRBD2 matching 7 bases. This CDR3 spans 14 amino acids. The germline gives CDR1 SNHLY, CDR2 FYNNEI. V trimming: 4 bases; J trimming: 6 bases; junction bases outside the gene matches: 9. The CDR3 DNA follows: TGTGCCAGCAGTGGGACCGGGAGGTTTGTCGAGCAGTACTTC. This sequence encodes CASSGTGRFVEQYF.

The CDR3 spells CASSLASGAPYNEQFF. The DNA of the CDR3 is TGCGCCAGCAGCTTGGCTAGCGGAGCCCCCTACAATGAGCAGTTCTTC. This sequence joins TRBV5-1 and TRBJ2-1, with 7 bases that match TRBD2. V lost 0 bases, J lost 2 bases, and 5 bases stayed unmatched. Germline-derived CDR1 and CDR2 are SGHRS and YFSETQ. The CDR3 extends over 16 amino acids.

V gene TRBV29-1 combines with J gene TRBJ2-3; D might be TRBD2 (5 bases). Germline lookup yields CDR1 SQVTM and CDR2 ANQGSEA. The CDR3 has 12 residues. Trimming pared 2 bases from V and 4 bases from J, leaving 7 bases between. CDR3 protein: CSVETGADTQYF. The CDR3 nucleotides read TGCAGCGTTGAAACCGGGGCAGATACGCAGTATTTT.

The chain links TRBV4-3 to TRBJ2-5; D is perhaps TRBD2 (5 bases). The germline V and J ends were trimmed by 4 bases and 5 bases, with 17 bases remaining between them. Germline CDR1 is LGHNA and CDR2 is YSLEER. CDR3 length equals 15 residues. The CDR3 DNA reads as TGCGCCAGCAGCCGCCGGACTGGTGCTGGGGAGACCCAGTACTTC. It specifies CASSRRTGAGETQYF.

The chain combines TRBV6-5 with TRBJ1-5; no definite D call. CDR1 and CDR2 (germline): MNHEY, SVGAGI. The CDR3 is 13 residues long. Trimming removed 0 bases from V and 6 bases from J, with 6 bases in between. The CDR3 nucleotides are TGTGCCAGCAGTTACTCTGAGACTCAGCCCCAGCATTTT. Translation: CASSYSETQPQHF.

The chain employs TRBV10-1 and TRBJ2-5; TRBD1 matches at 7 bases. The CDR3 sequence is 13 residues long. Germline CDR1 WNHNN, CDR2 SYGVQD (reference sequence). V dropped 1 base and J dropped 5; count of bases not matched to a gene: 1. CDR3 loop: CASSELQGETQYF. CDR3 coding DNA: TGCGCCAGCAGTGAGTTACAGGGGGAGACCCAGTACTTC.

This rearrangement joins TRBV5-1 to TRBJ1-1; D uncertain. In germline, CDR1 is SGHRS, CDR2 YFSETQ. The CDR3 spans 13 residues. The V end was cut by 5 bases, the J end by 0 bases, with 8 bases between. CDR3 sequence reads: CASRPGVNTEAFF. In nucleotides, the CDR3 is TGCGCCAGCAGGCCTGGGGTGAACACTGAAGCTTTCTTT.

This clone occurred once. The rearrangement uses TRBV11-3 and TRBJ2-2, with D unclear. CDR1 is SGHNT, CDR2 YENEEA, per germline. The V end lost 3 bases, the J end lost 1 base, and 3 bases lay between the germline ends. This CDR3 contains 13 residues. As DNA, the CDR3 is TGTGCCAGCAGCTTCGGGAACACCGGGGAGCTGTTTTTT. Its protein product is CASSFGNTGELFF.

The chain joins TRBV27 to TRBJ2-1, with 9 bases aligning to TRBD2. With V trimmed by 1 base and J by 5 bases, 3 bases remained unmatched. The CDR3 loop spans 15 amino acids. The V gene's germline CDR1 is MNHEY and CDR2 SMNVEV (reference sequence). The CDR3 spells CASSLLASGDNEQFF. CDR3 in DNA: TGTGCCAGCAGTTTATTGGCTAGCGGGGACAATGAGCAGTTCTTC.

This clone was seen a single time. The genes are TRBV6-5 and TRBJ1-5; D not certain. CDR3 length: 15 residues. Between the trimmed V and J ends, which lost 10 bases and 4 bases, there was a span of 20 bases. Looked up from germline, CDR1 is MNHEY and CDR2 is SVGAGI. The CDR3 nucleotides read TGTGCCATAGACCCCGAAGGCCGCTGGAATCAGCCCCAGCATTTT. Translated: CAIDPEGRWNQPQHF.

This clone turned up a few times. The chain is built from TRBV5-4 and TRBJ2-1; 8 bases align to TRBD2. The CDR3 consists of 15 residues. Germline-derived CDR1 and CDR2 are SGHNT and YYREEE (reference sequence). V dropped 4 bases and J dropped 0; count of bases not matched to a gene: 3. The CDR3 DNA follows: TGTGCCAGCAGCCGCGGGAGGCCCTCCTACAATGAGCAGTTCTTC. Amino acid sequence: CASSRGRPSYNEQFF.

The chain is built from TRBV20-1 and TRBJ1-2; D is unresolved. Germline V CDR1 and CDR2: DFQATT, SNEGSKA (reference sequence). The V gene lost 6 bases and the J gene lost 3 bases, with 8 bases spanning the gap. This CDR3 is 11 amino acids long. CDR3 in DNA: TGCAGTGCAGAGGGTGACTATGGCTACACCTTC. Translation: CSAEGDYGYTF.

The rearrangement joins TRBV5-4 to TRBJ2-2; maybe TRBD2 (8 bases). Trimming took 2 bases from V and 6 from J, leaving 17 bases between them. CDR3 length equals 16 residues. The germline CDR1 and CDR2 sequences are SGHNT and YYREEE (reference sequence). The CDR3: CASSFLTGGTAGELFF. The CDR3 DNA is TGTGCCAGCAGCTTCCTGACGGGAGGGACAGCCGGGGAGCTGTTTTTT.

The rearrangement links TRBV19 to TRBJ2-2; TRBD2 aligns across 10 bases. J was trimmed by 5 bases and V by 5 bases; bases with no gene match: 5. CDR1 LNHDA and CDR2 SQIVND come from the germline V gene (reference sequence). This CDR3 has 15 residues. CDR3 DNA sequence: TGTGCCAGTAGTGGACCTAGCGGGAGTACCGGGGAGCTGTTTTTT. Amino acids: CASSGPSGSTGELFF.

This clone was seen once. This chain connects TRBV5-1 to TRBJ2-5; a weak D match, TRBD2 (6 bases). CDR3 size: 15 residues. Trimming pared 0 bases from V and 5 bases from J, leaving 14 bases between. The germline CDR1 and CDR2 sequences are SGHRS and YFSETQ. CDR3 residues: CASSLESGRGETQYF. The CDR3 DNA follows: TGCGCCAGCAGCTTGGAGAGCGGGCGAGGGGAGACCCAGTACTTC.

The chain links TRBV5-6 to TRBJ2-7; TRBD1 agrees at 10 bases. V trimming: 4 bases; J trimming: 2 bases; junction bases outside the gene matches: 6. Germline assignment: CDR1 SGHDT and CDR2 YYEEEE. This CDR3 spans 15 amino acids. CDR3 amino acids: CASSPGTGATYEQYF. CDR3 sequence (DNA): TGTGCCAGCAGCCCCGGGACAGGGGCTACCTACGAGCAGTACTTC.

The chain recombines TRBV19 with TRBJ1-4; 7 nucleotides line up with TRBD1. Unmatched junction bases numbered 6, after V lost 5 bases and J lost 3 bases. CDR3 length: 15 amino acids. Germline V lookup: CDR1 LNHDA, CDR2 SQIVND (reference sequence). CDR3 amino acids: CASSPYRGSNEKLFF. CDR3 coding DNA: TGTGCCAGTAGTCCTTACAGGGGCTCTAATGAAAAACTGTTTTTT.

J is TRBJ1-5 and V is TRBV7-8; D gene unclear. The V gene's germline CDR1 is SGHVS and CDR2 FQNEAQ. The CDR3 totals 15 residues. V dropped 1 base and J dropped 2 bases, with 9 bases sitting between them. The chain's CDR3 is CASSLGGIRNQPQHF. The CDR3 nucleotides read TGTGCCAGCAGCTTAGGCGGGATCCGCAATCAGCCCCAGCATTTT.

The chain combines TRBV7-2 with TRBJ1-1, with D unclear. Germline assignment: CDR1 SGHTA and CDR2 FQGNSA. Between the trimmed V and J ends, which lost 4 bases and 0 bases, there was a span of 15 bases. This CDR3 is built from 16 residues. CDR3 coding DNA: TGTGCCAGCAGCTCCTCTATACGGCTGATGAACACTGAAGCTTTCTTT. It specifies CASSSSIRLMNTEAFF.

This chain links TRBV5-5 with TRBJ1-5; no clear D gene. This CDR3 comprises 15 residues. CDR1 and CDR2 (germline): SGHKS, YYEKEE (reference sequence). V dropped 2 bases and J dropped 3 bases, with 12 bases sitting between them. CDR3 sequence (DNA): TGTGCCAGCAGCTTTATCGCGGGGTTCAATCAGCCCCAGCATTTT. Translation gives CASSFIAGFNQPQHF.

V gene TRBV18 combines with J gene TRBJ2-2; tentative D call: TRBD1 (6 bases). The CDR3 consists of 13 residues. Between the trimmed V and J ends, which lost 3 bases and 5 bases, there was a span of 7 bases. CDR1 and CDR2 from the germline V gene are KGHSH and LQKENI. The CDR3: CASSPDRTGELFF. The CDR3 DNA is TGTGCCAGCTCACCCGACAGGACCGGGGAGCTGTTTTTT.

This chain connects TRBV27 to TRBJ2-2; 10 bases are a match to TRBD2. The V gene's germline CDR1 is MNHEY and CDR2 SMNVEV (reference sequence). V dropped 8 bases and J dropped 4; count of bases not matched to a gene: 4. This CDR3 has 14 residues. The chain's CDR3 is CASGGLAFTGELFF. CDR3 DNA sequence: TGTGCCAGCGGGGGACTAGCGTTCACCGGGGAGCTGTTTTTT.

This clone has more than one count but fewer than ten. V is TRBV5-8 and J is TRBJ1-5; D gene ambiguous. Trimming stripped 3 bases from V and 0 bases from J, with 7 bases between. Germline lookup yields CDR1 SGHTS and CDR2 YDEGEE. The CDR3 loop spans 14 amino acids. The CDR3 sequence: CASSSVYSNQPQHF. The DNA for the CDR3 is TGTGCCAGCAGCTCTGTTTATAGCAATCAGCCCCAGCATTTT.

This chain links TRBV28 with TRBJ2-1; D is undetermined. Deletions cut 5 bases from V and 8 bases from J, with 19 bases between. Germline CDR1 and CDR2: MDHEN and SYDVKM. The CDR3 totals 15 residues. The CDR3 bases are TGTGCCAGCAGTCAATCCGCAGGAAGCCCCCATGAGCAGTTCTTC. It codes for CASSQSAGSPHEQFF.